The 20 T cell receptor beta chains below were found in one sample sequenced in a study of cytomegalovirus exposure and HLA in healthy donors. Amplification used 60 Vbeta primers and 13 Jbeta primers. Sequencing used immunoSEQ multiplex PCR; TCRdb keeps in-frame clones, though not all of them. The table lists 120,000 or so clones, 80% of them singletons. Sample: PBMCs. The receptors were sampled from a male donor in good health and CMV-seronegative.

The chain links TRBV4-1 to TRBJ1-4; D uncertain. Trimming took 0 bases from V and 6 from J, leaving 11 bases between them. Germline-derived CDR1 and CDR2 are MGHRA and YSYEKL. The CDR3 is 15 residues long. CDR3 DNA sequence: TGCGCCAGCAGCCAAGATGGAGGAAGGTATGAAAAACTGTTTTTT. Protein: CASSQDGGRYEKLFF.

The genes are TRBV29-1 and TRBJ1-1; D is undetermined. Germline lookup yields CDR1 SQVTM and CDR2 ANQGSEA. The CDR3 has 13 residues. Between the trimmed V and J ends, which lost 6 bases and 1 base, there was a span of 12 bases. The DNA of the CDR3 is TGCAGCGTAGACACCTATCCGAACACTGAAGCTTTCTTT. It codes for CSVDTYPNTEAFF.

J is TRBJ2-7 and V is TRBV2; TRBD2 matches 7 bases. Germline V gene sequence: CDR1 SNHLY, CDR2 FYNNEI. CDR3 length: 15 residues. Germline trimming cut 4 bases from V and 0 bases from J; bases unmatched to any gene: 6. The CDR3 sequence is CASSGKRGSSYEQYF. The CDR3 nucleotides read TGTGCCAGCAGTGGTAAGCGCGGGAGCTCCTACGAGCAGTACTTC.

This clone was seen more than once but under ten times. The V call is TRBV5-1, the J call TRBJ1-1; no firm D call. This CDR3 comprises 15 residues. Trimming cost V 0 bases and J 7 bases, with 16 bases left between them. Germline-derived CDR1 and CDR2 are SGHRS and YFSETQ. CDR3 in amino acids: CASSLERIGNGEAFF. The CDR3 coding sequence is TGCGCCAGCAGCTTGGAACGGATCGGGAATGGTGAAGCTTTCTTT.

CDR3 in amino acids: CASSPLGAGETQYF. The CDR3 nucleotides read TGTGCCAGCTCACCACTAGGGGCCGGGGAGACCCAGTACTTC. The V and J genes are TRBV18 and TRBJ2-5; D possibly corresponds to TRBD1 (5 bases). CDR1 is KGHSH and CDR2 is LQKENI in the germline V gene. V lost 1 base, J lost 5 bases, and 11 bases lay in between. The CDR3 length is 14 residues.

This chain links TRBV5-1 with TRBJ1-2; maybe TRBD1 (5 bases). This CDR3 contains 12 residues. Germline loops: CDR1 SGHRS, CDR2 YFSETQ. The ends were cut back, 0 bases at V and 7 bases at J, with 7 bases in the middle. The CDR3 loop is CASSLGGRGYTF. DNA of the CDR3: TGCGCCAGCAGCTTGGGGGGCCGTGGCTACACCTTC.

The rearrangement links TRBV15 to TRBJ2-7, with 7 bases that match TRBD1. The CDR3 contains 17 residues. Losses at the gene ends were 1 base for V and 3 bases for J; bases not matched to a gene: 12. The germline gives CDR1 LNHNV, CDR2 YYDKDF (reference sequence). The CDR3 nucleotides read TGTGCCACCAGCAGAGCTGTGGGCACGGGACAGTTCTACGAGCAGTACTTC. It codes for CATSRAVGTGQFYEQYF.

The chain has TRBV30 and TRBJ1-4; D perhaps matches TRBD1 (5 bases). Trimming removed 2 bases at V and 1 base at J, with 8 bases between. The CDR3 has 14 residues. CDR1 and CDR2 from the germline V gene are GTSNPN and SVGIG (reference sequence). Here the CDR3 reads CAWSLGVTNEKLFF. The CDR3 DNA is TGTGCCTGGAGTTTAGGGGTAACTAATGAAAAACTGTTTTTT.

The chain combines TRBV5-5 with TRBJ2-7; 11 nucleotides agree with TRBD1. Germline V gene sequence: CDR1 SGHKS, CDR2 YYEKEE (reference sequence). Trimming cost V 4 bases and J 1 base; bases outside gene matches: 7. This CDR3 has 16 residues. The CDR3 nucleotides are TGTGCCAGCAGCCCGTCCGGGACAGGGGGTTCCTACGAGCAGTACTTC. It specifies CASSPSGTGGSYEQYF. The full variable domain, completed using reference TRBV5-5 and TRBJ2-7, is DAGVTQSPTHLIKTRGQQVTLRCSPISGHKSVSWYQQVLGQGPQFIFQYYEKEERGRGNFPDRFSARQFPNYSSELNVNALLLGDSALYLCASSPSGTGGSYEQYFGPGTRLTVT.

This rearrangement joins TRBV5-1 to TRBJ1-5, with 7 nucleotides matching TRBD1. Germline lookup yields CDR1 SGHRS and CDR2 YFSETQ. J lost 1 base, V lost 2 bases, and 3 bases had no gene match. There are 15 residues in the CDR3. As DNA, the CDR3 is TGCGCCAGCAGCTTACAGGGGAAAAGCAATCAGCCCCAGCATTTT. Its translation is CASSLQGKSNQPQHF.

This chain joins TRBV2 and TRBJ1-2, with D perhaps matching TRBD1 (6 bases). There are 15 residues in the CDR3. V was clipped by 5 bases and J by 7 bases, with 20 bases between them. Germline V gene sequence: CDR1 SNHLY, CDR2 FYNNEI. The CDR3 reads CASSWGGAGTGGYTF. CDR3 DNA: TGTGCCAGCAGTTGGGGGGGCGCAGGGACTGGTGGCTACACCTTC.

The chain couples TRBV11-2 to TRBJ2-7; 10 nucleotides align to TRBD1. The trim removed 5 bases at V and 7 bases at J, leaving 11 bases unmatched. The CDR3 sequence is 15 residues long. The germline V gene has CDR1 SGHAT and CDR2 FQNNGV. CDR3 nucleotide sequence: TGTGCCAGCAGCCTCGGGACAGGGGCTTTGTATGAGCAGTACTTC. This encodes CASSLGTGALYEQYF.

The rearrangement uses TRBV9 and TRBJ2-2, with 7 nucleotides matching TRBD1. With V trimmed by 3 bases and J by 3 bases, 5 bases remained unmatched. Germline V gene data show CDR1 as SGDLS and CDR2 as YYNGEE. The CDR3 has 15 residues. CDR3 sequence reads: CASSGQGSYTGELFF. Here the CDR3 DNA reads TGTGCCAGCAGCGGACAGGGATCGTACACCGGGGAGCTGTTTTTT.

The rearrangement joins TRBV28 to TRBJ1-1; no clear D gene. V was pared by 3 bases and J by 0 bases, with 2 bases between. The length of the CDR3 is 12 residues. The germline CDR1 and CDR2 sequences are MDHEN and SYDVKM. Written as DNA, the CDR3 is TGTGCCAGCAGTTTTATGAACACTGAAGCTTTCTTT. This gives the protein CASSFMNTEAFF.

In this sample, this clone turned up once. V and J are TRBV5-5 and TRBJ1-3; 8 bases line up with TRBD1. Germline V lookup: CDR1 SGHKS, CDR2 YYEKEE (reference sequence). This CDR3 is 15 amino acids long. J was trimmed by 0 bases and V by 4 bases; bases with no gene match: 3. The CDR3 DNA follows: TGTGCCAGCAGCCCAGACAGGGGCTCTGGAAACACCATATATTTT. It specifies CASSPDRGSGNTIYF.

The chain couples TRBV7-6 to TRBJ2-1; tentatively, D is TRBD1 (6 bases). Germline V CDR1 and CDR2: SGHVS, FNYEAQ. This CDR3 spans 15 amino acids. The V end was cut by 5 bases, the J end by 1 base, with 12 bases between. The CDR3 bases are TGTGCCAGCAGCCTCAGGGGAGAGTCCTACAATGAGCAGTTCTTC. Residues: CASSLRGESYNEQFF.

The CDR3, as DNA: TGTGCCAGTAAAATCTGCGAGCAGTACTTC. Translated, it gives CASKICEQYF. J is TRBJ2-7 and V is TRBV19; no definite D call. The CDR3 sequence is 10 residues long. Germline-derived CDR1 and CDR2 are LNHDA and SQIVND (reference sequence). The germline V and J ends were trimmed by 7 bases and 6 bases, with 7 bases remaining between them.

This chain links TRBV30 with TRBJ1-2; 10 bases match TRBD1. Germline trimming cut 5 bases from V and 7 bases from J; bases unmatched to any gene: 4. Per germline, CDR1 GTSNPN and CDR2 SVGIG (reference sequence). CDR3 length equals 12 residues. CDR3 DNA: TGTGCCTGGTGGACAGGGGGAAGTGGCTACACCTTC. Translated: CAWWTGGSGYTF.

This chain joins TRBV19 and TRBJ2-7, with D perhaps matching TRBD1 (5 bases). V was clipped by 11 bases and J by 5 bases, with 19 bases between them. CDR3 length: 13 residues. Germline V gene data show CDR1 as LNHDA and CDR2 as SQIVND (reference sequence). The CDR3 nucleotides read TGTGCCGGATCTGAGACAGTTCTCCACGAGCAGTACTTC. Protein sequence: CAGSETVLHEQYF. Combining the CDR3 with reference TRBV19 and TRBJ2-7 gives the whole variable domain DGGITQSPKYLFRKEGQNVTLSCEQNLNHDAMYWYRQDPGQGLRLIYYSQIVNDFQKGDIAEGYSVSREKKESFPLTVTSAQKNPTAFYLCAGSETVLHEQYFGPGTRLTVT.

A word on this clone: This specimen includes other DNA sequences encoding the same CDR3. The genes are TRBV5-6 and TRBJ1-1; D not resolved. This CDR3 is built from 13 residues. CDR1 and CDR2 (germline): SGHDT, YYEEEE. Trimming stripped 0 bases from V and 11 bases from J, with 14 bases between. The CDR3 loop reads CASSLASSMRAFF. The CDR3 DNA follows: TGTGCCAGCAGCTTGGCGAGTTCGATGCGGGCTTTCTTT.